The 31 T cell receptor beta chains listed next were all sequenced from one sample in a study of CDR3 diversity in severe acne. TCRdb recomputed calls from the PCR reads with MiXCR, one row per CDR3 protein. The sample has some 85,000 distinct CDR3 sequences, approximately 49% seen once. The source material was blood. All receptors come from a male donor with severe acne vulgaris.

The chain links TRBV13 to TRBJ2-7, with 9 bases matching TRBD1. Per the germline V gene, CDR1 is PRHDT and CDR2 is FYEKMQ (reference sequence). Unmatched junction bases numbered 12, after V lost 5 bases and J lost 7 bases. The CDR3 is 15 amino acids. The CDR3, as DNA: TGTGCCAGCAGCATTTCCGGGACAGGGTCGGAAGAGCAGTACTTC. Encoded protein: CASSISGTGSEEQYF. Using reference TRBV13 and TRBJ2-7 for the parts outside the CDR3, the full variable domain is AAGVIQSPRHLIKEKRETATLKCYPIPRHDTVYWYQQGPGQDPQFLISFYEKMQSDKGSIPDRFSAQQFSDYHSELNMSSLELGDSALYFCASSISGTGSEEQYFGPGTRLTVT.

This clonotype showed up many times. V is TRBV7-2 and J is TRBJ2-5; possibly TRBD2 for D (5 bases). V lost 4 bases and J 5 bases, leaving 11 bases between the germline ends. CDR3 length: 13 amino acids. Germline values: CDR1 SGHTA, CDR2 FQGNSA. DNA for the CDR3: TGTGCCAGCAGCTCGCCCCCGGGGGAGACCCAGTACTTC. Translation gives CASSSPPGETQYF.

At least ten counts were recorded for this clonotype. V gene TRBV20-1 combines with J gene TRBJ2-7, with TRBD2 matching 7 bases. CDR1 is DFQATT and CDR2 is SNEGSKA in the germline V gene (reference sequence). There are 17 residues in the CDR3. The ends lost 5 bases at V and 3 bases at J; junction bases unmatched: 19. CDR3 region: CSALALDSSGPLYEQYF. The DNA for the CDR3 is TGCAGTGCTCTAGCCCTCGACTCTAGCGGACCTCTCTACGAGCAGTACTTC.

To note about this clonotype: A read error may be the cause here, since a much bigger clone is one base away. The chain uses TRBV14 and TRBJ1-2, with D unresolved. This CDR3 region has 14 residues. CDR1 is SGHDN and CDR2 is FVKESK in the germline V gene. The ends were cut back, 3 bases at V and 8 bases at J, with 16 bases in the middle. CDR3 loop: CASSQDAPNRGYTF. The CDR3, as DNA: TGTGCCAGCAGCCAGGACGCTCCTAACCGCGGCTACACCTTC.

The sample holds many counts of this clonotype. The chain joins TRBV5-1 to TRBJ2-7, with a tentative D call TRBD2 (5 bases). The CDR3 is made up of 13 amino acids. CDR1 SGHRS and CDR2 YFSETQ come from the germline V gene. V was trimmed by 0 bases and J by 6 bases, leaving 10 bases between them. The CDR3 sequence is CASSLDGVGEQYF. Here the CDR3 DNA reads TGCGCCAGCAGCTTGGACGGGGTAGGCGAGCAGTACTTC.

This clonotype has more than one count but fewer than ten. The J gene is TRBJ2-7, the V gene TRBV9; D is possibly TRBD1 or TRBD2 (5 bases each). V lost 3 bases to trimming and J lost 0 bases, with 16 bases between them. The germline gives CDR1 SGDLS, CDR2 YYNGEE. The CDR3 spans 16 residues. The CDR3 spells CASSGGAAASSYEQYF. DNA for the CDR3: TGTGCCAGCAGCGGAGGGGCAGCGGCGAGCTCCTACGAGCAGTACTTC.

The rearrangement links TRBV24-1 to TRBJ2-5; D tentatively reads TRBD1 or TRBD2 (6 bases each). The CDR3 is 12 amino acids. The V end lost 11 bases, the J end lost 5 bases, and 14 bases lay between the germline ends. CDR1 KGHDR and CDR2 SFDVKD come from the germline V gene. The CDR3 sequence is CASKGGEETQYF. The CDR3 coding sequence is TGTGCCAGCAAGGGGGGTGAGGAGACCCAGTACTTC.

This clonotype was counted between two and nine times. The gene calls are TRBV11-2 and TRBJ2-1, with 16 positions matching TRBD2. There are 15 residues in the CDR3. CDR1 SGHAT and CDR2 FQNNGV come from the germline V gene. Losses at the gene ends were 4 bases for V and 10 bases for J; bases not matched to a gene: 4. Here the CDR3 reads CASSSGTSGGGEQFF. The CDR3 coding sequence is TGTGCCAGCAGCTCCGGGACTAGCGGGGGGGGGGAGCAGTTCTTC. The full variable domain, with the rest looked up from reference TRBV11-2 and TRBJ2-1, is EAGVAQSPRYKIIEKRQSVAFWCNPISGHATLYWYQQILGQGPKLLIQFQNNGVVDDSQLPKDRFSAERLKGVDSTLKIQPAKLEDSAVYLCASSSGTSGGGEQFFGPGTRLTVL.

This clonotype was seen many times. The rearrangement joins TRBV5-1 to TRBJ2-2; 7 nucleotides line up with TRBD2. Trimming removed 5 bases from V and 4 bases from J; junction bases left unmatched: 2. Germline loops: CDR1 SGHRS, CDR2 YFSETQ. The CDR3 runs to 13 residues. CDR3 in DNA: TGCGCCAGCAGTAAGCGGGGCACCGGGGAGCTGTTTTTT. It yields the protein CASSKRGTGELFF.

This clonotype ranks as medium-sized. The chain couples TRBV20-1 to TRBJ2-7, with 13 nucleotides matching TRBD2. The CDR3 spans 17 residues. Trimming took 6 bases from V and 6 from J; bases not matched to a gene: 17. The V gene's germline CDR1 is DFQATT and CDR2 SNEGSKA (reference sequence). The CDR3 DNA reads TGCAGTGCCTTGGGCCGGACTAGCGGGAGATCAGGGTCCGAGCAGTACTTC. Translation gives CSALGRTSGRSGSEQYF.

V gene TRBV24-1 combines with J gene TRBJ2-1; 7 bases align to TRBD2. This CDR3 is 17 amino acids long. V gave up 1 base and J gave up 8 bases; unmatched junction bases: 13. The germline V gene has CDR1 KGHDR and CDR2 SFDVKD. The CDR3 loop is CATSDFGGVAGPDEQFF. In DNA form, the CDR3 reads TGTGCCACCAGTGATTTCGGCGGGGTAGCGGGTCCTGATGAGCAGTTCTTC.

The chain uses TRBV7-6 and TRBJ2-5; TRBD1 might be the D (6 bases). The V gene's germline CDR1 is SGHVS and CDR2 FNYEAQ. This CDR3 comprises 15 residues. Trimming left V 5 bases short and J 2 bases short, with 15 bases between. The CDR3 sequence is CASSTRQEKQETQYF. In DNA form, the CDR3 reads TGTGCCAGCAGCACAAGACAGGAAAAACAAGAGACCCAGTACTTC.

This clonotype was counted many times. The rearrangement uses TRBV5-1 and TRBJ1-1; D call uncertain. Germline loops: CDR1 SGHRS, CDR2 YFSETQ. The CDR3 has 14 amino acids. V lost 0 bases to trimming and J lost 4 bases, with 10 bases between them. CDR3 loop: CASSLGSAGTEAFF. The CDR3 DNA follows: TGCGCCAGCAGCTTGGGTTCGGCAGGCACTGAAGCTTTCTTT. Drawing the rest from reference TRBV5-1 and TRBJ1-1, the complete variable domain is KAGVTQTPRYLIKTRGQQVTLSCSPISGHRSVSWYQQTPGQGLQFLFEYFSETQRNKGNFPGRFSGRQFSNSRSEMNVSTLELGDSALYLCASSLGSAGTEAFFGQGTRLTVV.

This clonotype was seen more than once but under ten times. The chain has TRBV12-3 or TRBV12-4 and TRBJ2-7, with 8 bases fitting TRBD2. The V segment lost 2 bases and the J segment 2 bases; nucleotides outside the gene matches: 8. This CDR3 spans 16 amino acids. The CDR3 protein is CASSLQGLDFAYEQYF. CDR3 nucleotides: TGTGCCAGCAGTTTACAGGGACTAGATTTTGCCTACGAGCAGTACTTC.

For this clonotype: A much larger clone lies a single base off, so this may be a read error. The chain combines TRBV2 with TRBJ1-3; unclear D gene. V shed 3 bases and J shed 8 bases, with 14 bases lying between them. This CDR3 spans 14 amino acids. Germline loops: CDR1 SNHLY, CDR2 FYNNEI. The CDR3 DNA sequence: TGTGCCAGCAGTGACTCTACAGTGCGGGACACCATATATTTT. Protein product: CASSDSTVRDTIYF.

The chain combines TRBV19 with TRBJ1-5; D is unresolved. This CDR3 is built from 13 residues. V lost 4 bases to trimming and J lost 6 bases, with 10 bases between them. Looked up from germline, CDR1 is LNHDA and CDR2 is SQIVND (reference sequence). The DNA of the CDR3 is TGTGCCAGTAGTAATGGGTTTGCTCAGCCCCAGCATTTT. Translating gives CASSNGFAQPQHF.

This clonotype showed up many times. This chain links TRBV15 with TRBJ1-6; the match to TRBD1 covers 7 bases. Germline CDR1 LNHNV, CDR2 YYDKDF (reference sequence). This CDR3 has 14 residues. The V segment lost 0 bases and the J segment 9 bases; nucleotides outside the gene matches: 2. In DNA, the CDR3 is TGTGCCACCAGCAGAGATCACAGGGGTTCACCCCTCCACTTT. It codes for CATSRDHRGSPLHF.

The chain couples TRBV20-1 to TRBJ2-1, with TRBD2 matching over 8 bases. The CDR3 length is 14 residues. V trimming: 6 bases; J trimming: 9 bases; junction bases outside the gene matches: 13. Germline V gene sequence: CDR1 DFQATT, CDR2 SNEGSKA (reference sequence). As DNA, the CDR3 is TGCAGTGCCAGCAGTTTCGCGGGAGGTACTGAGCAGTTCTTC. Its protein product is CSASSFAGGTEQFF.

This clonotype was detected once. This may come from a read error, since a much larger clone is one base off. The chain has TRBV6-1 and TRBJ2-7; the match to TRBD1 covers 9 bases. The length of the CDR3 is 14 residues. Germline trimming cut 2 bases from V and 9 bases from J; bases unmatched to any gene: 8. CDR1 is MNHNS and CDR2 is SASEGT in the germline V gene. The CDR3 DNA reads as TGTGCCAGCAGTGAAATTGGACAGGGGTTCGGGCAGTACTTC. Translation gives CASSEIGQGFGQYF.

This clonotype turned up a few times. The chain combines TRBV6-5 with TRBJ1-1; no clear D. Trimming took 2 bases from V and 3 from J, leaving 19 bases between them. This CDR3 spans 17 amino acids. Germline-derived CDR1 and CDR2 are MNHEY and SVGAGI. This CDR3 reads CASSYGIVRTTDTEAFF. CDR3 nucleotide sequence: TGTGCCAGCAGTTACGGTATTGTGCGGACGACGGACACTGAAGCTTTCTTT.

The J gene is TRBJ1-1, the V gene TRBV6-5, with TRBD1 as a possible D gene (5 bases). CDR3 length equals 13 residues. Germline CDR1 and CDR2: MNHEY and SVGAGI. With 8 bases removed from V and 2 bases from J, the gap between germline ends came to 12 bases. CDR3: CASAEGRNTEAFF. CDR3 nucleotides: TGTGCCAGCGCCGAGGGACGTAACACTGAAGCTTTCTTT.

V is TRBV7-2 and J is TRBJ2-7; D is undetermined. Germline CDR1 is SGHTA and CDR2 is FQGNSA. The CDR3 spans 13 residues. The germline V and J ends were trimmed by 5 bases and 0 bases, with 8 bases remaining between them. CDR3 bases: TGTGCCAGCAGCCTCTCTTCCTCCTACGAGCAGTACTTC. Its translation: CASSLSSSYEQYF.

This clonotype was picked up many times. The chain combines TRBV20-1 with TRBJ1-5; TRBD1 might be the D (6 bases). V shed 0 bases and J shed 9 bases, with 15 bases lying between them. The length of the CDR3 is 14 residues. Germline V gene lookup returns CDR1 DFQATT and CDR2 SNEGSKA (reference sequence). CDR3 in amino acids: CSARDPKVQGPQHF. CDR3 DNA sequence: TGCAGTGCTAGAGATCCAAAGGTACAGGGGCCCCAGCATTTT.

This clonotype has just a few counts. The chain uses TRBV28 and TRBJ2-7; either TRBD1 or TRBD2 may supply D (5 bases each). The V and J ends lost 6 bases and 6 bases respectively, with 18 bases between them. Germline loops: CDR1 MDHEN, CDR2 SYDVKM. The CDR3 length is 14 residues. The CDR3 DNA follows: TGTGCCAGCAGCAGGGACGGGGCCCAATCCGAGCAGTACTTC. It encodes CASSRDGAQSEQYF.

This clonotype was recorded once. The rearrangement joins TRBV5-1 to TRBJ2-2; 11 bases agree with TRBD2. Germline V gene sequence: CDR1 SGHRS, CDR2 YFSETQ. With V trimmed by 4 bases and J by 4 bases, 3 bases remained unmatched. The CDR3 runs 15 residues. The CDR3, as DNA: TGCGCCAGCAGCAAAGGGACTAGCGGCACCGGGGAGCTGTTTTTT. Its translation is CASSKGTSGTGELFF.

The sample holds many counts of this clonotype. The V call is TRBV2, the J call TRBJ2-7; 8 bases line up with TRBD1. V trimming: 7 bases; J trimming: 6 bases; junction bases outside the gene matches: 11. Germline V gene sequence: CDR1 SNHLY, CDR2 FYNNEI. There are 14 residues in the CDR3. The DNA for the CDR3 is TGTGCCAGCAAGGCCGGACAGGGCTCGGGCGAGCAGTACTTC. As protein: CASKAGQGSGEQYF.

By sample fraction, this clonotype is medium-sized. This chain links TRBV10-2 with TRBJ1-1; D is perhaps TRBD1 (5 bases). This CDR3 comprises 13 residues. Germline CDR1 and CDR2: WSHSY and SAAADI. The V gene lost 0 bases and the J gene lost 8 bases, with 10 bases spanning the gap. This CDR3 is CASSESVGTEAFF. The CDR3 region has the DNA TGCGCCAGCAGTGAGTCCGTTGGGACCGAAGCTTTCTTT.

Regarding this clonotype: One end of the junction is discordant with germline, which a read error may explain. The chain links TRBV12-3 or TRBV12-4 to TRBJ2-6; D possibly uses TRBD1 or TRBD2 (6 bases each). The CDR3 runs to 16 residues. The CDR3 here is CASSLGGGSGANVLTF. DNA for the CDR3: TGTGCCAGCAGCTTAGGGGGAGGCTCCGGGGCCAACGTCCTGACTTTC.

This chain uses TRBV4-3 with TRBJ1-1; a possible D gene is TRBD1 (5 bases). The CDR3 is made up of 14 amino acids. Germline V gene lookup returns CDR1 LGHNA and CDR2 YSLEER. V was cut by 1 base and J by 7 bases, with 13 bases left in between. This CDR3 reads CASSQVRGSGEAFF. As DNA, the CDR3 is TGCGCCAGCAGCCAAGTTCGGGGGTCCGGTGAAGCTTTCTTT.

Comment on this clonotype: Being one base from a much bigger clone, this may be a read error. Since the CDR3 does not end with the conserved phenylalanine or tryptophan, this likely comes from a read error. V is TRBV6-1 and J is TRBJ2-7; D remains unclear. Germline CDR1 is MNHNS and CDR2 is SASEGT. The germline V and J ends were trimmed by 8 bases and 5 bases, with 13 bases remaining between them. There are 12 residues in the CDR3. CDR3 DNA: TGTGCCAGCTTCTACGGAGCCAACGAGCAGTACCTC. The encoded protein is CASFYGANEQYL.

This clonotype appeared many times. The genes are TRBV5-7 and TRBJ2-4; 7 bases are a match to TRBD1. TRBV5-7 is an ORF for which the function is uncertain. The ends lost 5 bases at V and 8 bases at J; junction bases unmatched: 13. The CDR3 runs 15 residues. The CDR3 sequence: CASRNYRDSNHIQYF. The DNA of the CDR3 is TGTGCCAGCAGGAACTACCGGGACAGCAATCACATTCAGTACTTC.